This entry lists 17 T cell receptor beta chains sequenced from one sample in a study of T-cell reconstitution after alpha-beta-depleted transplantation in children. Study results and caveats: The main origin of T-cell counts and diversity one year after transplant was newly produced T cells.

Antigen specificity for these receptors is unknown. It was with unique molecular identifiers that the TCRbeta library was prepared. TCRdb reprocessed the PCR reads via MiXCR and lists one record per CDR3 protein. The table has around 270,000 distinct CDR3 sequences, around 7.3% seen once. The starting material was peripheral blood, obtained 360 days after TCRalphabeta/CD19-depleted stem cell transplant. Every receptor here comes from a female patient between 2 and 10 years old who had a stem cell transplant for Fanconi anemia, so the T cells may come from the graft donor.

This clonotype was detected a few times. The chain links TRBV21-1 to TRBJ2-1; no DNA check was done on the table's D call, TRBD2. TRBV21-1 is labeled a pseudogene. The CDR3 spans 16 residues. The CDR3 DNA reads TGTGCCAGCAGCAAAGACACTAGCGGGGTTAACAATGAGCAGTTCTTC. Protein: CASSKDTSGVNNEQFF.

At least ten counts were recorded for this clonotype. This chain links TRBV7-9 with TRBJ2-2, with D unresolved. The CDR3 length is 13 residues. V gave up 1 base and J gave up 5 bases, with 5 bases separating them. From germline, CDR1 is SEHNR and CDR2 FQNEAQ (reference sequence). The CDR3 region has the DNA TGTGCCAGCAGCTTAGATCTTACCGGGGAGCTGTTTTTT. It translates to CASSLDLTGELFF. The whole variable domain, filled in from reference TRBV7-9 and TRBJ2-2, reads DTGVSQNPRHKITKRGQNVTFRCDPISEHNRLYWYRQTLGQGPEFLTYFQNEAQLEKSRLLSDRFSAERPKGSFSTLEIQRTEQGDSAMYLCASSLDLTGELFFGEGSRLTVL.

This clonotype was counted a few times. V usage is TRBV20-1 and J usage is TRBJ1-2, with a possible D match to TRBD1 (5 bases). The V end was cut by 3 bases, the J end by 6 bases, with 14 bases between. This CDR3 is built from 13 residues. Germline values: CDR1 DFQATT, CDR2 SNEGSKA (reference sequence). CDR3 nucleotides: TGCAGTGCTAGCAGTTCAGGGCCGCATGGCTACACCTTC. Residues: CSASSSGPHGYTF.

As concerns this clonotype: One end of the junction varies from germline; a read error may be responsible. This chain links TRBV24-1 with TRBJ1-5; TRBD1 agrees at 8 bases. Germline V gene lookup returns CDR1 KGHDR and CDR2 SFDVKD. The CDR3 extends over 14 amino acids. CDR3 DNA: TGTGCCACGAGTGACAGGGGTGGGAGTCAGCCCCAGCATTTT. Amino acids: CATSDRGGSQPQHF.

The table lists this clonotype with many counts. The CDR3 nucleotides read TGTGCCAGCAGTTGGTCAGTGCAAGCCAAAAACATTCAGTACTTC. It is translated as CASSWSVQAKNIQYF. This chain links TRBV12-3 or TRBV12-4 with TRBJ2-4; no definite D call. The germline V and J ends were trimmed by 4 bases and 0 bases, with 10 bases remaining between them. The CDR3 spans 15 residues.

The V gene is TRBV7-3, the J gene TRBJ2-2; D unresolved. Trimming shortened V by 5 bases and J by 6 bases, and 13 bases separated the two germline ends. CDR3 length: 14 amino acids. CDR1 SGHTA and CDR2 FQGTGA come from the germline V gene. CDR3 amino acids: CASSRIHGPGELFF. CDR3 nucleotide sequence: TGTGCCAGCAGCCGAATACATGGGCCCGGGGAGCTGTTTTTT.

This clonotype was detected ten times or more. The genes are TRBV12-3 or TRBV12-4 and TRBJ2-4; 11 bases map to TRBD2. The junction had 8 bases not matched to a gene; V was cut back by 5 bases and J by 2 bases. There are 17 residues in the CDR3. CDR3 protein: CASSSIAGGLPKNIQYF. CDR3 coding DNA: TGTGCCAGCAGTAGTATAGCGGGGGGGCTTCCCAAAAACATTCAGTACTTC.

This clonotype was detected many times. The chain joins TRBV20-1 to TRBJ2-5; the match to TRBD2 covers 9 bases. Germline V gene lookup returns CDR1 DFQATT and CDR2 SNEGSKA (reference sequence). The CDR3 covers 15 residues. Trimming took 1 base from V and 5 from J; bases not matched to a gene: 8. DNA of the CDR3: TGCAGTGCTAGAGTGGCGGGGGGGCCAGGGGAGACCCAGTACTTC. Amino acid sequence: CSARVAGGPGETQYF.

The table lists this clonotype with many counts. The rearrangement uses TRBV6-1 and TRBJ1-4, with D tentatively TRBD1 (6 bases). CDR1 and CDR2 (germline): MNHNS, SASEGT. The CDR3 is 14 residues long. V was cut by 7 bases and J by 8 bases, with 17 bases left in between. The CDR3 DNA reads TGTGCCAGCAAGGGAAGACAGGTTCTAGAAAAACTGTTTTTT. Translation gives CASKGRQVLEKLFF.

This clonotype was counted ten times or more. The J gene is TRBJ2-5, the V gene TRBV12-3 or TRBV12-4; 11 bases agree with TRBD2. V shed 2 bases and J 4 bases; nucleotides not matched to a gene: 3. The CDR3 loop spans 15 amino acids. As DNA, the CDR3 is TGTGCCAGCAGTTTAATAGCGGGGGGGCGAGAGACCCAGTACTTC. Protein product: CASSLIAGGRETQYF.

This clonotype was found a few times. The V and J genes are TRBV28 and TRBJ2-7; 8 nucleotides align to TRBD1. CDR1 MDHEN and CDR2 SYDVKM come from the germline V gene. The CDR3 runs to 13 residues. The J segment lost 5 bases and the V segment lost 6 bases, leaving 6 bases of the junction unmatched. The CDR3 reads CASRRQGWNEQYF. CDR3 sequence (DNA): TGTGCCAGCAGAAGACAGGGGTGGAACGAGCAGTACTTC.

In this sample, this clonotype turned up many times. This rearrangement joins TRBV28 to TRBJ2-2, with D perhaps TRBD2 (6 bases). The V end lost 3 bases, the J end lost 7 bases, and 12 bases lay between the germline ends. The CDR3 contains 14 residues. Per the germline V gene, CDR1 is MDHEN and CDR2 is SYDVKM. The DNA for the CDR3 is TGTGCCAGCAGTTTGTTTCGGGGAGGCGGGGAGCTGTTTTTT. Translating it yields CASSLFRGGGELFF.

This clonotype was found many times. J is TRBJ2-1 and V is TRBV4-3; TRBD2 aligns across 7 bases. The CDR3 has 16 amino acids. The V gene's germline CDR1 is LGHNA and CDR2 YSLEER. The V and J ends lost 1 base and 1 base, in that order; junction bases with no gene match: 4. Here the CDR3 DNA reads TGCGCCAGCAGCCAAGGTCCGGGGGGTTCCTACAATGAGCAGTTCTTC. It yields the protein CASSQGPGGSYNEQFF.

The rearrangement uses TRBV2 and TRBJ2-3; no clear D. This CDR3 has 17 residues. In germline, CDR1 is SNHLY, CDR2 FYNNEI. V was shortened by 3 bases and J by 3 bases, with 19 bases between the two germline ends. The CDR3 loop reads CASSDRRRQVSTDTQYF. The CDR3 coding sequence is TGTGCCAGCAGTGACAGGAGAAGGCAGGTCTCTACAGATACGCAGTATTTT. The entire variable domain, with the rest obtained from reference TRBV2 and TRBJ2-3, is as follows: EPEVTQTPSHQVTQMGQEVILRCVPISNHLYFYWYRQILGQKVEFLVSFYNNEISEKSEIFDDQFSVERPDGSNFTLKIRSTKLEDSAMYFCASSDRRRQVSTDTQYFGPGTRLTVL.

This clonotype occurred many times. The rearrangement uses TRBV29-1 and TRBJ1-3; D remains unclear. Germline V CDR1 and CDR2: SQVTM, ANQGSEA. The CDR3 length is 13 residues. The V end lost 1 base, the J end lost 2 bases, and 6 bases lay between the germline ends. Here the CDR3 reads CSVEVLTGNTIYF. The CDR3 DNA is TGCAGCGTTGAAGTGTTAACTGGAAACACCATATATTTT.

CDR3 in DNA: TGTGCCAGTAGTACGAGCGGGAGGGGGAATGAGCAGTTCTTC. Residues: CASSTSGRGNEQFF. This chain links TRBV19 with TRBJ2-1; 10 nucleotides align to TRBD2. After removal of 4 bases from V and 7 bases from J, the junction contained 4 bases not matched to a gene. The CDR3 runs to 14 residues. The V gene's germline CDR1 is LNHDA and CDR2 SQIVND (reference sequence).

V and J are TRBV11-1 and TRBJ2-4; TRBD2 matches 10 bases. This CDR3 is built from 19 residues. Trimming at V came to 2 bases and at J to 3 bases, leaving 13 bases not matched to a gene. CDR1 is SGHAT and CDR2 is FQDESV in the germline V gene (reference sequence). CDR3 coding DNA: TGTGCCAGCAGCTTATTGTTGAAAGCGGGAGGGCCTGTCAAAAACATTCAGTACTTC. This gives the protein CASSLLLKAGGPVKNIQYF. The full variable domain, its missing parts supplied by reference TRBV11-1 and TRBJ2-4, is EAEVAQSPRYKITEKSQAVAFWCDPISGHATLYWYRQILGQGPELLVQFQDESVVDDSQLPKDRFSAERLKGVDSTLKIQPAELGDSAMYLCASSLLLKAGGPVKNIQYFGAGTRLSVL.